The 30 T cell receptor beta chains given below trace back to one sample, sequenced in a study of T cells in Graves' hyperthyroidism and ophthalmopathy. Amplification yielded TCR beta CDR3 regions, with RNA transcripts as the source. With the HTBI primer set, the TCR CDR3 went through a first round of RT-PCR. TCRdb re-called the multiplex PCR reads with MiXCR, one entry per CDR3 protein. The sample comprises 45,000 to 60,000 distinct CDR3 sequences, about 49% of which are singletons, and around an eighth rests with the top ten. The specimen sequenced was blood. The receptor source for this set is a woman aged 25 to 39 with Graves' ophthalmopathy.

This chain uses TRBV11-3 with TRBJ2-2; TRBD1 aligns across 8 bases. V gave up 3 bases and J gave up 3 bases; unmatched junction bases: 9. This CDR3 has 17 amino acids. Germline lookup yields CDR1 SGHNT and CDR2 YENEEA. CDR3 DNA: TGTGCCAGCAGCTTTTCAAGACAGGGGACGGACACCGGGGAGCTGTTTTTT. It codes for CASSFSRQGTDTGELFF.

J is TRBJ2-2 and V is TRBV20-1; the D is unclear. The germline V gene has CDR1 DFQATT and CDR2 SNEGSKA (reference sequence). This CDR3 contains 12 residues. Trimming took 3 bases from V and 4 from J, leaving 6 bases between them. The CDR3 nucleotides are TGCAGTGCTAGGTTGGGCACCGGGGAGCTGTTTTTT. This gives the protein CSARLGTGELFF.

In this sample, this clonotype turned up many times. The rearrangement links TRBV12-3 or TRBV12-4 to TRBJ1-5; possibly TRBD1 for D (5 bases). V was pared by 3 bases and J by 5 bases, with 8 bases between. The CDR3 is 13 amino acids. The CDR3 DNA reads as TGTGCCAGCAGTTTGACGGGGGATCAGCCCCAGCATTTT. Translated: CASSLTGDQPQHF.

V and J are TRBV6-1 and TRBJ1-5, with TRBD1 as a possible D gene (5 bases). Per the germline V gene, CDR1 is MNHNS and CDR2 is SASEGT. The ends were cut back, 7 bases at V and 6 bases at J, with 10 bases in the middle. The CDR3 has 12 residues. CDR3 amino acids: CASTRGGQPQHF. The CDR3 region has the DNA TGTGCCAGCACGAGGGGTGGTCAGCCCCAGCATTTT.

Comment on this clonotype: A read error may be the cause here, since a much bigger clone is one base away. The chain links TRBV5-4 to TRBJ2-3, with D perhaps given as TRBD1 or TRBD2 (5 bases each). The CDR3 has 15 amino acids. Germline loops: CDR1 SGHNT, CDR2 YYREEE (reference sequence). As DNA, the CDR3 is TGTGCCGGCAGCTCCTTCCGGGACGGCACAGATACGCAGTATTTT. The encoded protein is CAGSSFRDGTDTQYF.

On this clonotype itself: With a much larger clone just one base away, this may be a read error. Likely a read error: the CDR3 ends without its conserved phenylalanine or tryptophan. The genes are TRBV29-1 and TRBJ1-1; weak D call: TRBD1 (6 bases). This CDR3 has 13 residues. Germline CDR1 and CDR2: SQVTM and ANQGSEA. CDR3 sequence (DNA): TGCAGCGCATCGGGACACCTGAACACTGGAGCTTTCTCT. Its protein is CSASGHLNTGAFS.

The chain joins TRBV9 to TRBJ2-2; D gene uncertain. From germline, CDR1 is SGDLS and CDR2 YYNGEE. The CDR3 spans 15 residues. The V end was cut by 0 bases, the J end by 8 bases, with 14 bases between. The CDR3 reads CASSVGSLNSGELFF. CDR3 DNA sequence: TGTGCCAGCAGCGTAGGTAGCCTAAACTCTGGGGAGCTGTTTTTT.

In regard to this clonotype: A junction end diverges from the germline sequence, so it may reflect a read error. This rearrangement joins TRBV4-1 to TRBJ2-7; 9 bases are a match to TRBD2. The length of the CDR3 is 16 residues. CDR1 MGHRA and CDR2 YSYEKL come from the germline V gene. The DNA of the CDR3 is TGTGCCAGCGGCCAAAACGCCGCGGGGGGGTTAAACGAGCAGTACTTC. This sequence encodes CASGQNAAGGLNEQYF.

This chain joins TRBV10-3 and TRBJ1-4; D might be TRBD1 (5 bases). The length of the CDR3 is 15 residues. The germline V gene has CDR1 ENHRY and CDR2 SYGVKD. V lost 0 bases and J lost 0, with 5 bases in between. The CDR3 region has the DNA TGTGCCATCAGTGAGTCGGACACAACTAATGAAAAACTGTTTTTT. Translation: CAISESDTTNEKLFF.

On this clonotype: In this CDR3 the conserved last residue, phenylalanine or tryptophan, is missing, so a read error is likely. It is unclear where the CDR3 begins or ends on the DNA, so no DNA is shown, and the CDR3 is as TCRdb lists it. The CDR3 is CASSPGQGNTEALL. The chain combines TRBV7-3 with TRBJ1-1; no DNA check was done on the table's D call, TRBD1. Per the germline V gene, CDR1 is SGHTA and CDR2 is FQGTGA. The CDR3 is made up of 14 amino acids, end residues included.

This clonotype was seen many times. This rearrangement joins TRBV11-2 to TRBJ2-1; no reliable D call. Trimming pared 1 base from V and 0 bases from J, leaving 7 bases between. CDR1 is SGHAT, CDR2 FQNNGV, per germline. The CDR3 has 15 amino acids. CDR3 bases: TGTGCCAGCAGCTTAGCACCCAACTCCTACAATGAGCAGTTCTTC. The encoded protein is CASSLAPNSYNEQFF.

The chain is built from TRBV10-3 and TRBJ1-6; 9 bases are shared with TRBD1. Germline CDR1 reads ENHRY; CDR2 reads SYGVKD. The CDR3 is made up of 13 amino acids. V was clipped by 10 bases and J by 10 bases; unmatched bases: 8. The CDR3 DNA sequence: TGTGCCAGCAGGGGACAGGGTGTATCACCCCTCCACTTT. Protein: CASRGQGVSPLHF.

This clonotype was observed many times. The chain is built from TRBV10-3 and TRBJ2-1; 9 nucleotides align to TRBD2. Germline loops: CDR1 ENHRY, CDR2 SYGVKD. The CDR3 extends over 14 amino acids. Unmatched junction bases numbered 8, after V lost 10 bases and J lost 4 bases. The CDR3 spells CATKQREAYNEQFF. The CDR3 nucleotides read TGTGCCACCAAACAGCGGGAGGCTTACAATGAGCAGTTCTTC.

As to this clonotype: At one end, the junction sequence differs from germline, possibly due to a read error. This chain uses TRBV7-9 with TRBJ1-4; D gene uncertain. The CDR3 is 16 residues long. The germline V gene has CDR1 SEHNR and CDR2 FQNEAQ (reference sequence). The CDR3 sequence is CASSLNNGLSNEKLFF. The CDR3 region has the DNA TGTGCCAGCAGCTTAAATAACGGCCTCTCTAATGAAAAACTGTTCTTT.

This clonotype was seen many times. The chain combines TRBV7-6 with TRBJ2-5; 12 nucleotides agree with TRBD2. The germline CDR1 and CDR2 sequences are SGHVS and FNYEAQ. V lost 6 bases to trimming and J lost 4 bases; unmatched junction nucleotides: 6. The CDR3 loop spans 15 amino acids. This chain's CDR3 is CASSRLAGVGETQYF. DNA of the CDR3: TGTGCCAGCAGTAGACTAGCGGGAGTTGGAGAGACCCAGTACTTC.

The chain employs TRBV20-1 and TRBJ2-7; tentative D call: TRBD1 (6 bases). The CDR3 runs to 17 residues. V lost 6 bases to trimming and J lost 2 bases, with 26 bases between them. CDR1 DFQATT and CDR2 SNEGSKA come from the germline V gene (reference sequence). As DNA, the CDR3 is TGCAGTGCCCACACGGGTTGGGCCAGGGGCGCCGCCTACGAGCAGTACTTC. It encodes CSAHTGWARGAAYEQYF.

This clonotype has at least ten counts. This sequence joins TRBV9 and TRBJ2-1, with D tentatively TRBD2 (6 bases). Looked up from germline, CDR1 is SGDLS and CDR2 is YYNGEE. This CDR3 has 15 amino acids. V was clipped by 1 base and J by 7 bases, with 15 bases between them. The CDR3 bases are TGTGCCAGCAGCGTATACGGGAGTCAAGGGAATGAGCAGTTCTTC. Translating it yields CASSVYGSQGNEQFF. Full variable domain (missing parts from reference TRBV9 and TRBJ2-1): DSGVTQTPKHLITATGQRVTLRCSPRSGDLSVYWYQQSLDQGLQFLIQYYNGEERAKGNILERFSAQQFPDLHSELNLSSLELGDSALYFCASSVYGSQGNEQFFGPGTRLTVL.

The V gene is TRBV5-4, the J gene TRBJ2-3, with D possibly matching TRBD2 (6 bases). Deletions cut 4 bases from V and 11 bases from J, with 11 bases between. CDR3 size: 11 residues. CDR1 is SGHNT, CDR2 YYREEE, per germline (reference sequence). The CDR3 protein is CASSTGTVQYF. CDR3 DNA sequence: TGTGCCAGCAGCACGGGGACTGTGCAGTATTTT.

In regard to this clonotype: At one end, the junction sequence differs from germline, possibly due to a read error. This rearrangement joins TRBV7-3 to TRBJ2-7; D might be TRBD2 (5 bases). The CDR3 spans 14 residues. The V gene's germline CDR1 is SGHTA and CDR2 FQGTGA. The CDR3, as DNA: TGTGCCAGCAGCTCTTCTAGCTCCGACACCGGGGAGCACTTC. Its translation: CASSSSSSDTGEHF. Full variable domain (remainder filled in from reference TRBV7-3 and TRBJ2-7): GAGVSQTPSNKVTEKGKYVELRCDPISGHTALYWYRQSLGQGPEFLIYFQGTGAADDSGLPNDRFFAVRPEGSVSTLKIQRTERGDSAVYLCASSSSSSDTGEHFGPGTRLTVT.

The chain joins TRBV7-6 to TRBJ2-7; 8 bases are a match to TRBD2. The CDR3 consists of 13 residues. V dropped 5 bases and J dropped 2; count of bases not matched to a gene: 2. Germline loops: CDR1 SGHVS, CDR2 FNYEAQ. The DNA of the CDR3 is TGTGCCAGCAGCCCGGGGGGGGCCTACGAGCAGTACTTC. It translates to CASSPGGAYEQYF.

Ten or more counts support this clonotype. DNA of the CDR3: TGTGCCAGCAGCCTTGGGACTAGCGGATTCACAGATACGCAGTATTTT. Encoded protein: CASSLGTSGFTDTQYF. J is TRBJ2-3 and V is TRBV6-5; 11 bases fit TRBD2. The germline CDR1 and CDR2 sequences are MNHEY and SVGAGI. The junction had 7 bases not matched to a gene; V was cut back by 6 bases and J by 2 bases. CDR3 length: 16 residues.

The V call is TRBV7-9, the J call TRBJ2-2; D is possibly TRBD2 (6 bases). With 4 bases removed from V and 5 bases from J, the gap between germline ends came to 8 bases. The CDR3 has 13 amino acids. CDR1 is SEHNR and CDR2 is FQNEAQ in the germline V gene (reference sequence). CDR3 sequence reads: CASSSGGTGELFF. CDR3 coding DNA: TGTGCCAGCAGCTCTGGGGGGACCGGGGAGCTGTTTTTT.

The CDR3 DNA reads as TGTGCCAGCTCACCACCTAGCGGGAGCGGGGGCACCGGGGAGCTGTTTTTT. Its protein is CASSPPSGSGGTGELFF. The chain carries TRBV18 and TRBJ2-2; 9 positions match TRBD2. This CDR3 has 17 amino acids. J gave up 4 bases and V 0 bases, and 6 bases lay outside the gene matches. Per germline, CDR1 KGHSH and CDR2 LQKENI.

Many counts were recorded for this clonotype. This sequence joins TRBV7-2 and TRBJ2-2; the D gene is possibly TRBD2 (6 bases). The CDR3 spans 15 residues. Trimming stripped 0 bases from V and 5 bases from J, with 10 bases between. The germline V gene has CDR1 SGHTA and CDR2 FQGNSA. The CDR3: CASSLAVEGTGELFF. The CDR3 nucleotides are TGTGCCAGCAGCTTAGCGGTGGAGGGGACCGGGGAGCTGTTTTTT.

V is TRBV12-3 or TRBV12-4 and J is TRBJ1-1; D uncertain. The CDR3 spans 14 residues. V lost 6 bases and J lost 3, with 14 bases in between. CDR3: CASRGSGRDTEAFF. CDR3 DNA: TGTGCCAGCAGGGGTAGCGGGAGGGACACTGAAGCTTTCTTT.

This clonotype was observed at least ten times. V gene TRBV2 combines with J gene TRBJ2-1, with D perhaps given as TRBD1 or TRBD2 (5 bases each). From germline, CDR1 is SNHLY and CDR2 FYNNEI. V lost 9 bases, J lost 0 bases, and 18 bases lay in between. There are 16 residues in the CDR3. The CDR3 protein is CASTLSPGTSYNEQFF. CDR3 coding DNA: TGTGCCAGTACCCTGAGCCCCGGGACCTCCTACAATGAGCAGTTCTTC.

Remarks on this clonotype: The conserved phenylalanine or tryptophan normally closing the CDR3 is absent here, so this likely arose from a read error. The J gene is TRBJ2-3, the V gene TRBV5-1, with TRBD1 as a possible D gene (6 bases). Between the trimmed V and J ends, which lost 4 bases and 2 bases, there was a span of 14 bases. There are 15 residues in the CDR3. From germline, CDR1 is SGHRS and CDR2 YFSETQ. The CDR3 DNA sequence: TGCGCCAGCAGCCCGGATCGACAGGCCACAGATACGCAGTATCTT. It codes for CASSPDRQATDTQYL.

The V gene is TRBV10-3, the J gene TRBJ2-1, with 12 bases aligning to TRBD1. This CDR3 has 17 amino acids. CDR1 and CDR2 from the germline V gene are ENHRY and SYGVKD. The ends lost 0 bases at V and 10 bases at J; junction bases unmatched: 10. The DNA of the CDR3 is TGTGCCATCAGTGAGTCGAAGGGACAGGGGGCCGGCAACGAGCAGTTCTTC. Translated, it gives CAISESKGQGAGNEQFF.

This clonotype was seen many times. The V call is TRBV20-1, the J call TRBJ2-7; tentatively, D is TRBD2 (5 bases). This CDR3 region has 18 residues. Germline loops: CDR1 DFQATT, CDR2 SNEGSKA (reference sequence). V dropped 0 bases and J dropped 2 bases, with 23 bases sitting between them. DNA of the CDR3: TGCAGTGCTAGAGATGGACTTTGGGGAAGCGCCAGAACCTACGAGCAGTACTTC. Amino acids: CSARDGLWGSARTYEQYF.

The CDR3 reads CASSLSRVEQPQHF. For the CDR3, the DNA is TGTGCCAGCAGTTTATCCAGGGTGGAACAGCCCCAGCATTTT. The chain carries TRBV28 and TRBJ1-5, with a tentative D call TRBD1 (5 bases). The germline V gene has CDR1 MDHEN and CDR2 SYDVKM. The CDR3 loop spans 14 amino acids. The V end was cut by 1 base, the J end by 7 bases, with 11 bases between.